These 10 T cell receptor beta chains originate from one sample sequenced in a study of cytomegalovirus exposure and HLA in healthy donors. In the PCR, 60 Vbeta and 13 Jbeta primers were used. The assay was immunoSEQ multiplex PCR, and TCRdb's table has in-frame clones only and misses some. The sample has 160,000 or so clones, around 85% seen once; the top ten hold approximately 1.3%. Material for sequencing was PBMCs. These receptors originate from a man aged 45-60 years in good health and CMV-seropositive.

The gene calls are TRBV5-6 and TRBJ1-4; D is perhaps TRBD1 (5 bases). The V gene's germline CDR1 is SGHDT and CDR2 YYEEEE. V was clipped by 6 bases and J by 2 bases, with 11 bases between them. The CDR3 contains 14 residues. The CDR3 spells CASIEKGTNEKLFF. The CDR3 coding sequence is TGTGCCAGCATTGAGAAGGGGACTAATGAAAAACTGTTTTTT.

The CDR3 loop reads CASSATGVSYEQYF. In DNA form, the CDR3 reads TGTGCCAGCAGTGCTACCGGGGTCTCCTACGAGCAGTACTTC. The rearrangement links TRBV9 to TRBJ2-7; tentative D call: TRBD2 (5 bases). The CDR3 is 14 residues long. Germline V gives CDR1 SGDLS, CDR2 YYNGEE. Trimming took off 5 bases at V and 0 bases at J, with 12 bases between the two ends.

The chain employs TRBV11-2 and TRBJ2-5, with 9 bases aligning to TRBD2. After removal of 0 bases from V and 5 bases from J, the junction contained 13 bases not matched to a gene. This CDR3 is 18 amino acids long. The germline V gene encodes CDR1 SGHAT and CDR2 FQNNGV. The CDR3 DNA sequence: TGTGCCAGCAGCTTAGAGGATAGCCTTGCGGGGGGGCCGGAGACCCAGTACTTC. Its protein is CASSLEDSLAGGPETQYF. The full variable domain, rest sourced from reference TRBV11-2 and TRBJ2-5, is EAGVAQSPRYKIIEKRQSVAFWCNPISGHATLYWYQQILGQGPKLLIQFQNNGVVDDSQLPKDRFSAERLKGVDSTLKIQPAKLEDSAVYLCASSLEDSLAGGPETQYFGPGTRLLVL.

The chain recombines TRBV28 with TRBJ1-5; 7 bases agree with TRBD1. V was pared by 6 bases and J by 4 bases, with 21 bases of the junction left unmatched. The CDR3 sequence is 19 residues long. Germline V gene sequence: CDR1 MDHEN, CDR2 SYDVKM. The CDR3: CASSSVASLSDRKNQPQHF. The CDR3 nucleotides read TGTGCCAGCAGCTCAGTTGCCAGTTTGTCGGACAGGAAGAATCAGCCCCAGCATTTT.

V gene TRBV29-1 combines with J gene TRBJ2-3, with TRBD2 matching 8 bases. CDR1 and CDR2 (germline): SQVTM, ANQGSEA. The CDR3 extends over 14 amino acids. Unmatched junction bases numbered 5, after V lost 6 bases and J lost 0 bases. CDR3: CSVWTSSSTDTQYF. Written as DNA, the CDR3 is TGCAGCGTCTGGACTAGCTCTAGCACAGATACGCAGTATTTT.

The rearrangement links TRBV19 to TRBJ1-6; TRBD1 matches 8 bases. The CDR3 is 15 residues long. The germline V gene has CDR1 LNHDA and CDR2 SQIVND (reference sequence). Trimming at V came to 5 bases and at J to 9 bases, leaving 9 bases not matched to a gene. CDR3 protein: CASSPQDRGRSPLHF. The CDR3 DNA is TGTGCCAGTAGTCCCCAAGACAGGGGTCGTTCACCCCTCCACTTT.

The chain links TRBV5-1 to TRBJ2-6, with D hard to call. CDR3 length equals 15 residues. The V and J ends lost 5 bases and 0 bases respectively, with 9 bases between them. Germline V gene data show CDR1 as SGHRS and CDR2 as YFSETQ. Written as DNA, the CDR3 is TGCGCCAGCAGTAATCCAGGCTCTGGGGCCAACGTCCTGACTTTC. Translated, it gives CASSNPGSGANVLTF.

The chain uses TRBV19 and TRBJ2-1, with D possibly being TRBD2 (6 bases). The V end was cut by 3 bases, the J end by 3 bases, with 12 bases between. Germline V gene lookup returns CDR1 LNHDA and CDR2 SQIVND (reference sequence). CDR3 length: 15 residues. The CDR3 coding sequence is TGTGCCAGTAGTATGTGGGGACTGGACTACAATGAGCAGTTCTTC. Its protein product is CASSMWGLDYNEQFF.

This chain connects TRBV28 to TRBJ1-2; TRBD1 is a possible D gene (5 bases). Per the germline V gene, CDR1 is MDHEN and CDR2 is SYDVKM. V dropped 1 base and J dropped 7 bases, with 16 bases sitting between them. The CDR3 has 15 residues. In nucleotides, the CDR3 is TGTGCCAGCAGTTTATATTTTAAGGGGTCATCTGGCTACACCTTC. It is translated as CASSLYFKGSSGYTF.

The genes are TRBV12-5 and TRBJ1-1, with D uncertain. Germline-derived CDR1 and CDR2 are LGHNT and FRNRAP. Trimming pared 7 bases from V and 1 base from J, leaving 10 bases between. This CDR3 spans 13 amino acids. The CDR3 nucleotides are TGTGCTAGTGCATTAACTACGAACACTGAAGCTTTCTTT. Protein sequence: CASALTTNTEAFF.